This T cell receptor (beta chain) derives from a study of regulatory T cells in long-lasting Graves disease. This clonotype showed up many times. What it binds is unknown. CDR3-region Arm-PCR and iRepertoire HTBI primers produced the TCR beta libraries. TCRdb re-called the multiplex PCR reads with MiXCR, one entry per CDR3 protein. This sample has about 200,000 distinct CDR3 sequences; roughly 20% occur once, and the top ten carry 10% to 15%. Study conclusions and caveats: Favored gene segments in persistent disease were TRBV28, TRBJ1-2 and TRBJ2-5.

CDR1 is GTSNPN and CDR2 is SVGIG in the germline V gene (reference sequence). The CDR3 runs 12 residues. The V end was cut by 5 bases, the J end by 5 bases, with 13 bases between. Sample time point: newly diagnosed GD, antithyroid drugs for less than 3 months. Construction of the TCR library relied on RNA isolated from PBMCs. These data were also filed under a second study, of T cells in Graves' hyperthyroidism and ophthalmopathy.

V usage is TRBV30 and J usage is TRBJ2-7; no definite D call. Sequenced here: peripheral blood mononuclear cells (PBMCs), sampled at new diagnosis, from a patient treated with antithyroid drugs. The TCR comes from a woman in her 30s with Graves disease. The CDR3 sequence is CAWELNADEQYF. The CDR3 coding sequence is TGTGCCTGGGAGCTGAACGCGGACGAGCAGTACTTC.